This T cell receptor (beta chain) was found in a study of shared clonotypes between healthy human individuals. Turning to the study itself: The study drew on a couple of women and a few men aged 18 to 49 as donors.

This CDR3 spans 15 amino acids. Germline V lookup: CDR1 LGHNA, CDR2 YSLEER. V was trimmed by 0 bases and J by 1 base, leaving 8 bases between them. This clone was found a few times. In replicate PCRs of sorted subsets, roughly 200 ng DNA, 29,000 or so T cell genomes, was used. Measured with immunoSEQ multiplex PCR; TCRdb has only the in-frame clones, and not every one. The profile shows roughly 1 million clones, about 74% of them singletons. Into CD45RA+ naive and CD45RA-negative memory subsets, the CD4+ cells were split. Sequenced: memory CD4+ T cells sorted from blood. This sample's subset: CD45RA-negative fraction. V and J are TRBV4-3 and TRBJ2-3; unclear D gene. The TCR was taken from a man younger than 35 in good health. CDR3 loop: CASSQDYQGTDTQYF. DNA of the CDR3: TGCGCCAGCAGCCAAGATTATCAGGGCACAGATACGCAGTATTTT.